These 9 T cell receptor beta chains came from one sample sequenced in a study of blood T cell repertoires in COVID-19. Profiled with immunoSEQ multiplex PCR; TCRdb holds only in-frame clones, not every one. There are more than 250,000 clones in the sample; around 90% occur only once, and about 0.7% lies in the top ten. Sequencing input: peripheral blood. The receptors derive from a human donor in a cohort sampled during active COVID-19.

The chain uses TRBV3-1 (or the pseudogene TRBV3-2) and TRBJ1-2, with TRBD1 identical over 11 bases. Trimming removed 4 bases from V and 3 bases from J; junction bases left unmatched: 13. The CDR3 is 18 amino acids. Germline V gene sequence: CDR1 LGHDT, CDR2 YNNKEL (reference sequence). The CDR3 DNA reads TGTGCCAGCAGCCCCCCGGGACAGGGGGAATTGACTGACTATGGCTACACCTTC. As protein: CASSPPGQGELTDYGYTF.

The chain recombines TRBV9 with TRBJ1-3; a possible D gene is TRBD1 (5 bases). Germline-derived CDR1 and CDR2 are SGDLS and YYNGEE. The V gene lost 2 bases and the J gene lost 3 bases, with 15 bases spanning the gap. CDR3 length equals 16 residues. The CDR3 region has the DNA TGTGCCAGCAGCGTCCAAGGGGCTGGGGATGGAAACACCATATATTTT. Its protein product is CASSVQGAGDGNTIYF.

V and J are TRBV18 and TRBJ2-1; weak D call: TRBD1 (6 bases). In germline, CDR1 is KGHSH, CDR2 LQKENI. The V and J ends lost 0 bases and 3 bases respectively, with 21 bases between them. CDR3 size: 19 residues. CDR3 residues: CASSPPSEDREFSYNEQFF. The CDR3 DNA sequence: TGTGCCAGCTCACCACCGTCCGAGGACAGAGAATTTAGCTACAATGAGCAGTTCTTC.

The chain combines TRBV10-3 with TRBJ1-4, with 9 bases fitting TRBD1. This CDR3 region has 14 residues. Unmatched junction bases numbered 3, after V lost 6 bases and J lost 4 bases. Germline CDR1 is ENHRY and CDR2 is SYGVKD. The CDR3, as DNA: TGTGCCATCAGCAGGACAGGGGATAATGAAAAACTGTTTTTT. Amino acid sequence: CAISRTGDNEKLFF.

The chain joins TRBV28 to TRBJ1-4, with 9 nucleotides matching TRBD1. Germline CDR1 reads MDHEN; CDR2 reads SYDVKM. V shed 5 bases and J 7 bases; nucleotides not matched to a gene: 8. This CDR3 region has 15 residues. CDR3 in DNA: TGTGCCAGCAGTCGCCTCCGGGACAGGGCTGAAAAACTGTTTTTT. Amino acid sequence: CASSRLRDRAEKLFF.

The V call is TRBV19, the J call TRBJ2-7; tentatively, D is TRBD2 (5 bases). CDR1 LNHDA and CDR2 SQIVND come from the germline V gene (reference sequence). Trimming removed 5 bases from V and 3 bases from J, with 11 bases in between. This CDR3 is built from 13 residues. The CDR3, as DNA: TGTGCCAGTAGTGGGAGTGCGATCTACGAGCAGTACTTC. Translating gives CASSGSAIYEQYF.

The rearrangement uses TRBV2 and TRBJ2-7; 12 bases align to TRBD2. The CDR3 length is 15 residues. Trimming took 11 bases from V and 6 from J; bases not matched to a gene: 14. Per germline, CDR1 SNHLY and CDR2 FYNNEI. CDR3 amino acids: CAGTSSGGANREQYF. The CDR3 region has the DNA TGTGCCGGCACGTCTAGCGGGGGGGCCAATCGCGAGCAGTACTTC.

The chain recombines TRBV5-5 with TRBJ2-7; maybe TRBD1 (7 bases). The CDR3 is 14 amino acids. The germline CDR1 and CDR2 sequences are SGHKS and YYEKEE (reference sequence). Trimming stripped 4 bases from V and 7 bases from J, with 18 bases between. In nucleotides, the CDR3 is TGTGCCAGCAGCCCCGGGCAGGGGGGTGGTGAGCAGTACTTC. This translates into CASSPGQGGGEQYF.

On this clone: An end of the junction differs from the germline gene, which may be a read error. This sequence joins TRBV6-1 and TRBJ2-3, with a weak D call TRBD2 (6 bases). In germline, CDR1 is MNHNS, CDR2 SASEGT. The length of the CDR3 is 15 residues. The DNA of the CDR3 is TGTGCCAGCAGCGAAGCCGGGACTGAAACAGATACGCAGTATTTT. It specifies CASSEAGTETDTQYF.